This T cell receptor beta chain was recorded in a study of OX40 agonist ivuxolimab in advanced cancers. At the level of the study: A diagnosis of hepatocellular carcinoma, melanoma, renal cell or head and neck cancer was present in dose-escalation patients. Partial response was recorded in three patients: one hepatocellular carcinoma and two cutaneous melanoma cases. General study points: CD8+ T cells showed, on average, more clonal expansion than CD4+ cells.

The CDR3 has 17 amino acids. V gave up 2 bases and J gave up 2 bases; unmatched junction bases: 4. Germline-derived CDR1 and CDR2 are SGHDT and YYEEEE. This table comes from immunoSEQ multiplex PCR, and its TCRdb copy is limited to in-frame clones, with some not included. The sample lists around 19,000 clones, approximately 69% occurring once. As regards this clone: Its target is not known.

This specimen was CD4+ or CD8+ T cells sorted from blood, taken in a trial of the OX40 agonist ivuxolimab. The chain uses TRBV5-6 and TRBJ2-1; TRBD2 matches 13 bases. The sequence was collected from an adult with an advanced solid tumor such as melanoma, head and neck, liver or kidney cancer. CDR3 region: CASSFGGTSGTYNEQFF. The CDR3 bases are TGTGCCAGCAGCTTTGGTGGGACTAGCGGGACCTACAATGAGCAGTTCTTC.